This T cell receptor beta chain was sequenced in a study of patients and donors after allogeneic stem cell transplantation. There are 13 residues in the CDR3. V lost 7 bases to trimming and J lost 6 bases, with 13 bases between them. The germline gives CDR1 SGHTA, CDR2 FQGNSA. Using its own MiXCR run on the RT-PCR reads, TCRdb lists one record per CDR3 protein. This table holds some 960,000 distinct CDR3 sequences, about a sixth found once. The chain has TRBV7-2 and TRBJ1-5; tentatively, D is TRBD1 (5 bases). The receptor comes from a human donor who was either an allogeneic HSCT recipient or a stem cell or donor lymphocyte infusion donor (not recorded which). It is not recorded whose cells these are; they may come from a transplant donor. Sequenced sample: blood, either unsorted or a sorted T cell fraction (not recorded which). CDR3 in amino acids: CASTYRGGQPQHF. CDR3 in DNA: TGTGCCAGCACGTACCGGGGGGGTCAGCCCCAGCATTTT.